The T cell receptor beta chain described here comes from a study of blood T cell repertoires in COVID-19. This CDR3 is built from 15 residues. Germline CDR1 reads MRHNA; CDR2 reads SNTAGT. The germline V and J ends were trimmed by 6 bases and 3 bases, with 17 bases remaining between them. Sequencing was performed with immunoSEQ multiplex PCR; in TCRdb, only in-frame clones are kept and a portion is missing. The sample includes hundreds of thousands of clones, 86% seen only once; the top ten take 1.4% to 1.5%. This TCR came from a woman younger than 45 with active or convalescent COVID-19. What was sequenced was peripheral blood. V is TRBV6-4 and J is TRBJ1-1, with D possibly TRBD1 on 6 matching bases. CDR3 amino acids: CASRTQGIVDTEAFF. CDR3 DNA sequence: TGTGCCAGCAGGACTCAGGGGATCGTGGACACTGAAGCTTTCTTT.